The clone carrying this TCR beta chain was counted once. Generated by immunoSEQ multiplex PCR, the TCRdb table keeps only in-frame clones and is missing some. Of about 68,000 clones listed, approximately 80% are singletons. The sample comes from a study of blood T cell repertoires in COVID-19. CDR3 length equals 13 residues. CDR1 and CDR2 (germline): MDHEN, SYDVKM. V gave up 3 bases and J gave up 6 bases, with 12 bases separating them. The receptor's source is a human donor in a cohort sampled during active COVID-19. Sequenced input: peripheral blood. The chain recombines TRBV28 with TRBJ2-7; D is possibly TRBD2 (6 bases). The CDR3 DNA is TGTGCCAGCAGTTTTATGAGGGGAGGCGAGCAGTACTTC. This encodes CASSFMRGGEQYF.